These 32 T cell receptor beta chains share one sample of origin, sequenced in a study of cytomegalovirus exposure and HLA in healthy donors. The PCR employed 60 Vbeta primers together with 13 Jbeta primers. TCRdb's table, derived via immunoSEQ multiplex PCR, lists solely in-frame clones and lacks some. The sample table includes roughly 70,000 clones. The specimen sequenced was PBMCs. The origin of the receptors is a man in his forties in good health and CMV-seronegative.

V and J are TRBV7-2 and TRBJ2-5, with D perhaps matching TRBD1 (6 bases). Germline values: CDR1 SGHTA, CDR2 FQGNSA. V was cut by 5 bases and J by 7 bases, with 17 bases left in between. This CDR3 spans 14 amino acids. The CDR3 loop reads CASSLQGWVGTQYF. CDR3 DNA: TGTGCCAGCAGCCTGCAGGGGTGGGTCGGGACCCAGTACTTC.

The chain couples TRBV5-6 to TRBJ1-2; 8 positions agree with TRBD1. J gave up 3 bases and V 3 bases, and 4 bases lay outside the gene matches. The CDR3 loop spans 14 amino acids. Germline CDR1 SGHDT, CDR2 YYEEEE. The chain's CDR3 is CASSWTGNDYGYTF. The CDR3 region has the DNA TGTGCCAGCAGCTGGACAGGGAACGACTATGGCTACACCTTC.

The CDR3 nucleotides are TGCGCCAGCAGCCCGGGACAGTTCCAAGAGACCCAGTACTTC. Its translation is CASSPGQFQETQYF. The genes are TRBV5-1 and TRBJ2-5; TRBD1 aligns across 7 bases. The CDR3 has 14 amino acids. The germline gives CDR1 SGHRS, CDR2 YFSETQ. The ends lost 4 bases at V and 1 base at J; junction bases unmatched: 4.

The CDR3 spells CASRLTGSYGYTF. The CDR3 DNA sequence: TGTGCCAGCAGACTTACAGGGAGCTATGGCTACACCTTC. The gene calls are TRBV6-5 and TRBJ1-2; TRBD1 might be the D (6 bases). Trimming cost V 6 bases and J 4 bases, with 12 bases left between them. The CDR3 is made up of 13 amino acids. Germline loops: CDR1 MNHEY, CDR2 SVGAGI.

The J gene is TRBJ2-7, the V gene TRBV29-1, with 8 bases aligning to TRBD1. This CDR3 is 16 amino acids long. CDR1 and CDR2 (germline): SQVTM, ANQGSEA. The junction had 13 bases not matched to a gene; V was cut back by 6 bases and J by 0 bases. CDR3 in DNA: TGCAGCGTCGAATTGATGGGACAGGCGAACTCCTACGAGCAGTACTTC. Protein product: CSVELMGQANSYEQYF.

The CDR3 sequence is CASSSPGNAGELFF. The DNA of the CDR3 is TGTGCCAGCAGTTCCCCCGGGAATGCCGGGGAGCTGTTTTTT. The chain carries TRBV6-5 and TRBJ2-2; D is possibly TRBD2 (5 bases). Germline V gene sequence: CDR1 MNHEY, CDR2 SVGAGI. The CDR3 is made up of 14 amino acids. Trimming took off 4 bases at V and 6 bases at J, with 12 bases between the two ends.

The gene calls are TRBV5-1 and TRBJ2-7, with D maybe TRBD1 (6 bases). V was cut by 6 bases and J by 2 bases, with 18 bases left in between. CDR1 SGHRS and CDR2 YFSETQ come from the germline V gene. The CDR3 is 15 residues long. CDR3 in DNA: TGCGCCAGCACCAAGACACAGGGTTCCGCCTACGAGCAGTACTTC. Residues: CASTKTQGSAYEQYF.

This chain uses TRBV19 with TRBJ2-1; 10 nucleotides line up with TRBD1. The junction had 6 bases not matched to a gene; V was cut back by 4 bases and J by 6 bases. Per the germline V gene, CDR1 is LNHDA and CDR2 is SQIVND (reference sequence). The CDR3 sequence is 15 residues long. The CDR3 DNA reads as TGTGCCAGTAGTACCAGGACAGGGGGTGGCAATGAGCAGTTCTTC. This gives the protein CASSTRTGGGNEQFF.

V gene TRBV28 combines with J gene TRBJ1-1; possible D gene TRBD1, 6 bases. Germline CDR1 is MDHEN and CDR2 is SYDVKM. This CDR3 spans 14 amino acids. The V and J ends lost 5 bases and 5 bases respectively, with 15 bases between them. The CDR3 sequence: CASSPQLTGTEAFF. The CDR3 DNA reads TGTGCCAGCAGTCCCCAACTTACAGGGACTGAAGCTTTCTTT. Based on the CDR3 plus reference TRBV28 and TRBJ1-1, the full variable domain is DVKVTQSSRYLVKRTGEKVFLECVQDMDHENMFWYRQDPGLGLRLIYFSYDVKMKEKGDIPEGYSVSREKKERFSLILESASTNQTSMYLCASSPQLTGTEAFFGQGTRLTVV.

This chain joins TRBV11-3 and TRBJ2-1; 12 bases line up with TRBD2. This CDR3 region has 16 residues. Trimming took 4 bases from V and 8 from J; bases not matched to a gene: 9. Germline V gives CDR1 SGHNT, CDR2 YENEEA. The CDR3 sequence: CASSSGTSGPVDEQFF. The CDR3 DNA reads TGTGCCAGCAGCTCCGGGACTAGCGGGCCTGTTGATGAGCAGTTCTTC.

Worth noting for this clone: Relative to the germline gene, one junction end is altered; a read error may explain this. V usage is TRBV7-7 and J usage is TRBJ2-3; D perhaps matches TRBD2 (7 bases). The CDR3 length is 15 residues. CDR1 is SSHAT and CDR2 is FNYEAQ in the germline V gene (reference sequence). CDR3 nucleotide sequence: TGTGCTAGCAGCCCCATGGGGGGGGCTGGGGATACGCAGTATTTT. It codes for CASSPMGGAGDTQYF. Drawing the rest from reference TRBV7-7 and TRBJ2-3, the complete variable domain is GAGVSQSPRYKVTKRGQDVTLRCDPISSHATLYWYQQALGQGPEFLTYFNYEAQPDKSGLPSDRFSAERPEGSISTLTIQRTEQRDSAMYRCASSPMGGAGDTQYFGPGTRLTVL.

V and J are TRBV5-4 and TRBJ1-2; D is ambiguous. V gave up 6 bases and J gave up 3 bases, with 6 bases separating them. This CDR3 comprises 11 residues. The germline V gene has CDR1 SGHNT and CDR2 YYREEE (reference sequence). The CDR3 DNA follows: TGTGCCAGCACGAGAGACTATGGCTACACCTTC. Its protein is CASTRDYGYTF.

The chain couples TRBV30 to TRBJ2-3, with TRBD1 matching over 8 bases. The CDR3 runs to 14 residues. V was clipped by 3 bases and J by 2 bases; unmatched bases: 4. Germline V gives CDR1 GTSNPN, CDR2 SVGIG (reference sequence). CDR3 residues: CAWRSGQVTDTQYF. The CDR3 DNA follows: TGTGCCTGGAGGTCGGGACAGGTCACAGATACGCAGTATTTT.

The chain has TRBV15 and TRBJ2-2, with 9 bases fitting TRBD2. This CDR3 has 17 residues. V trimming: 0 bases; J trimming: 6 bases; junction bases outside the gene matches: 8. Germline assignment: CDR1 LNHNV and CDR2 YYDKDF (reference sequence). DNA for the CDR3: TGTGCCACCAGCAGAGAAGGGCGGGGGGGCCCCGCCGGGGAGCTGTTTTTT. It encodes CATSREGRGGPAGELFF.

The chain joins TRBV30 to TRBJ1-2; D gene ambiguous. This CDR3 is built from 13 residues. Trimming pared 2 bases from V and 0 bases from J, leaving 7 bases between. Germline V gene data show CDR1 as GTSNPN and CDR2 as SVGIG (reference sequence). The CDR3 loop is CAWSSGANYGYTF. CDR3 DNA sequence: TGTGCCTGGAGTAGCGGGGCTAACTATGGCTACACCTTC.

The chain carries TRBV5-5 and TRBJ1-5, with 7 nucleotides matching TRBD1. Unmatched junction bases numbered 5, after V lost 3 bases and J lost 5 bases. Per the germline V gene, CDR1 is SGHKS and CDR2 is YYEKEE (reference sequence). This CDR3 comprises 14 residues. CDR3 residues: CASSSTGQHQPQHF. As DNA, the CDR3 is TGTGCCAGCAGCTCCACGGGACAGCATCAGCCCCAGCATTTT.

This chain connects TRBV27 to TRBJ1-6; D is uncertain. CDR1 and CDR2 from the germline V gene are MNHEY and SMNVEV (reference sequence). This CDR3 is built from 16 residues. The V and J ends lost 6 bases and 6 bases respectively, with 18 bases between them. The CDR3 region is CASRVTSAAVNSPLHF. As DNA, the CDR3 is TGTGCCAGCAGGGTTACGTCGGCGGCAGTTAATTCACCCCTCCACTTT.

The V and J genes are TRBV6-1 and TRBJ2-5, with D perhaps TRBD2 (6 bases). The DNA end lines up better with TRBJ2-7; the J call may be wrong. The germline gives CDR1 MNHNS, CDR2 SASEGT. The CDR3 loop spans 14 amino acids. CDR3 sequence (DNA): TGTGCCAGCAGTGAAAGGGGAGGCCCCTACGAGCAGTACTTC. The encoded protein is CASSERGGPYEQYF.

This chain links TRBV5-4 with TRBJ2-1; 10 bases map to TRBD2. V lost 3 bases and J lost 7; bases outside the gene matches: 4. The CDR3 is 14 residues long. Germline values: CDR1 SGHNT, CDR2 YYREEE (reference sequence). The CDR3: CASSSQRGGNEQFF. The CDR3 bases are TGTGCCAGCAGCTCCCAGCGGGGGGGGAATGAGCAGTTCTTC.

The chain carries TRBV7-9 and TRBJ1-1; no clear D gene. This CDR3 comprises 13 residues. V was trimmed by 3 bases and J by 3 bases, leaving 8 bases between them. Germline V gives CDR1 SEHNR, CDR2 FQNEAQ (reference sequence). Here the CDR3 DNA reads TGTGCCAGCAGCTTTGACACCGACACTGAAGCTTTCTTT. Encoded protein: CASSFDTDTEAFF.

The chain carries TRBV5-1 and TRBJ1-2, with D possibly TRBD1 on 6 matching bases. The V end lost 0 bases, the J end lost 6 bases, and 12 bases lay between the germline ends. Germline loops: CDR1 SGHRS, CDR2 YFSETQ. CDR3 length: 14 amino acids. The CDR3 spells CASSLGGGANGYTF. The CDR3 nucleotides read TGCGCCAGCAGCTTGGGTGGGGGCGCGAATGGCTACACCTTC.

The V call is TRBV5-6, the J call TRBJ1-1; 9 bases are shared with TRBD1. The junction had 6 bases not matched to a gene; V was cut back by 0 bases and J by 3 bases. CDR1 and CDR2 from the germline V gene are SGHDT and YYEEEE. The CDR3 totals 16 residues. In DNA form, the CDR3 reads TGTGCCAGCAGCTTGGCTGTGGGGACAGGGTACACTGAAGCTTTCTTT. Protein product: CASSLAVGTGYTEAFF.

J is TRBJ2-5 and V is TRBV30, with 8 nucleotides matching TRBD1. The CDR3 covers 18 residues. The trim removed 0 bases at V and 2 bases at J, leaving 14 bases unmatched. The germline gives CDR1 GTSNPN, CDR2 SVGIG (reference sequence). CDR3 region: CAWSVTGESPRAQETQYF. The CDR3 DNA follows: TGTGCCTGGAGTGTGACAGGGGAATCCCCGAGGGCACAAGAGACCCAGTACTTC.

V gene TRBV4-1 combines with J gene TRBJ2-5; 7 bases agree with TRBD2. The CDR3 is made up of 14 amino acids. With 4 bases clipped from V and 4 bases from J, the junction kept 6 bases outside the gene matches. CDR1 and CDR2 (germline): MGHRA, YSYEKL. The CDR3 region is CASSRYGEGETQYF. CDR3 DNA: TGCGCCAGCAGCCGGTACGGGGAGGGAGAGACCCAGTACTTC.

The CDR3 loop is CASKPQGSWGNQPQHF. Here the CDR3 DNA reads TGTGCCAGTAAACCTCAGGGATCTTGGGGCAATCAGCCCCAGCATTTT. The gene calls are TRBV19 and TRBJ1-5; maybe TRBD1 (5 bases). V lost 7 bases to trimming and J lost 2 bases, with 18 bases between them. Per germline, CDR1 LNHDA and CDR2 SQIVND (reference sequence). The CDR3 is 16 residues long.

The gene calls are TRBV30 and TRBJ1-6; the D gene is possibly TRBD1 (6 bases). V lost 1 base and J lost 0, with 10 bases in between. This CDR3 is built from 16 residues. Germline V gene data show CDR1 as GTSNPN and CDR2 as SVGIG (reference sequence). The CDR3 loop is CAWSAGAFSYNSPLHF. In nucleotides, the CDR3 is TGTGCCTGGAGTGCAGGGGCCTTCTCCTATAATTCACCCCTCCACTTT.

The chain uses TRBV6-1 and TRBJ1-5; D may be TRBD1 (6 bases). The CDR3 has 15 amino acids. Looked up from germline, CDR1 is MNHNS and CDR2 is SASEGT. Trimming left V 7 bases short and J 0 bases short, with 13 bases between. The CDR3 spells CASIRTENSNQPQHF. CDR3 nucleotide sequence: TGTGCCAGCATTAGGACAGAGAATAGCAATCAGCCCCAGCATTTT.

J is TRBJ2-5 and V is TRBV19, with 15 bases that match TRBD2. This CDR3 has 17 amino acids. The germline V gene has CDR1 LNHDA and CDR2 SQIVND (reference sequence). Here the CDR3 DNA reads TGTGCTAACTCCCCCGGGACTAGCGGGGGGCCCCAAGAGACCCAGTACTTC. Translated, it gives CANSPGTSGGPQETQYF.

This chain connects TRBV6-6 to TRBJ1-2, with unresolved D. Germline lookup yields CDR1 MNHNY and CDR2 SVGAGI (reference sequence). V lost 6 bases to trimming and J lost 2 bases, with 13 bases between them. The CDR3 spans 14 residues. CDR3 in amino acids: CASSRFEHNYGYTF. CDR3 nucleotide sequence: TGTGCCAGCAGCCGGTTTGAGCACAACTATGGCTACACCTTC.

This sequence joins TRBV9 and TRBJ1-1; D may be TRBD1 (6 bases). The CDR3 consists of 14 residues. Trimming left V 1 base short and J 4 bases short, with 11 bases between. Germline CDR1 is SGDLS and CDR2 is YYNGEE. CDR3 sequence reads: CASSVSSGVTEAFF. The CDR3 DNA sequence: TGTGCCAGCAGCGTATCTTCAGGGGTCACTGAAGCTTTCTTT. Filled out from reference TRBV9 and TRBJ1-1, the complete variable domain reads DSGVTQTPKHLITATGQRVTLRCSPRSGDLSVYWYQQSLDQGLQFLIQYYNGEERAKGNILERFSAQQFPDLHSELNLSSLELGDSALYFCASSVSSGVTEAFFGQGTRLTVV.

This chain uses TRBV6-5 with TRBJ1-5, with D possibly TRBD1 on 5 matching bases. Trimming took 7 bases from V and 7 from J, leaving 14 bases between them. The CDR3 totals 13 residues. From germline, CDR1 is MNHEY and CDR2 SVGAGI. The CDR3 loop is CASKGPQGQPQHF. The CDR3, as DNA: TGTGCCAGCAAAGGACCTCAGGGACAGCCCCAGCATTTT.

The J gene is TRBJ1-5, the V gene TRBV19; D unclear. The V and J ends lost 3 bases and 5 bases respectively, with 11 bases between them. CDR1 is LNHDA, CDR2 SQIVND, per germline (reference sequence). The CDR3 is made up of 14 amino acids. CDR3 loop: CASSISAGYQPQHF. The CDR3 DNA reads TGTGCCAGTAGTATCTCGGCAGGTTATCAGCCCCAGCATTTT.